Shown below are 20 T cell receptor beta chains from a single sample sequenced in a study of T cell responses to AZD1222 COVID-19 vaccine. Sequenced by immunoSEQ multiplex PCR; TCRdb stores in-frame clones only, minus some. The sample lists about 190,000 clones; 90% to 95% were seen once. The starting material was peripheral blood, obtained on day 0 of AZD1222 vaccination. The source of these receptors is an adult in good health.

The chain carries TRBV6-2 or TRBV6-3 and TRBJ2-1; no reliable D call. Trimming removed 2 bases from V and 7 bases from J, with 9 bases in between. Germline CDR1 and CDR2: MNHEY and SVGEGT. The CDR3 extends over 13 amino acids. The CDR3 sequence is CASSYVQNNEQFF. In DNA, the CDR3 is TGTGCCAGCAGTTACGTCCAGAATAATGAGCAGTTCTTC.

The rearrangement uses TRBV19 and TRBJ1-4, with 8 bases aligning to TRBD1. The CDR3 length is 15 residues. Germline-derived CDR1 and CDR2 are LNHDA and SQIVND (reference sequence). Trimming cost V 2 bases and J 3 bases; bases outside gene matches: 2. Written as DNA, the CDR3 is TGTGCCAGTAGTATACAGGGGGCCTCTAATGAAAAACTGTTTTTT. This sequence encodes CASSIQGASNEKLFF.

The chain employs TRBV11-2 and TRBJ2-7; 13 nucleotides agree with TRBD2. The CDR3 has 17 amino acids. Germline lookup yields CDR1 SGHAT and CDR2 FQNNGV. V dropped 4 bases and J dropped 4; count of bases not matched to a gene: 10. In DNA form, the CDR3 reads TGTGCCAGCAGCTCCCGGACTAGCGGGAGACCACTTTACGAGCAGTACTTC. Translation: CASSSRTSGRPLYEQYF. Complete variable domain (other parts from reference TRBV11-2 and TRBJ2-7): EAGVAQSPRYKIIEKRQSVAFWCNPISGHATLYWYQQILGQGPKLLIQFQNNGVVDDSQLPKDRFSAERLKGVDSTLKIQPAKLEDSAVYLCASSSRTSGRPLYEQYFGPGTRLTVT.

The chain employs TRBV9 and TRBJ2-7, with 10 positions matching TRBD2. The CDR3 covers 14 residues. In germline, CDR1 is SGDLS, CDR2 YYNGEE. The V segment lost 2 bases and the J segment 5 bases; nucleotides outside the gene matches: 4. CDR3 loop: CASSVSGRAHEQYF. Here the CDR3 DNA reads TGTGCCAGCAGCGTCAGCGGGAGGGCCCACGAGCAGTACTTC.

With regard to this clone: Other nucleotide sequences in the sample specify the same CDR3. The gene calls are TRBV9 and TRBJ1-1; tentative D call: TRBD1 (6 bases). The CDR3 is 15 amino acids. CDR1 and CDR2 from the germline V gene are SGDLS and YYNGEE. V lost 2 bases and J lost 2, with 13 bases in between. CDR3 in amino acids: CASSVGTGSNTEAFF. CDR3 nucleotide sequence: TGTGCCAGCAGCGTGGGAACAGGGTCAAACACTGAAGCTTTCTTT.

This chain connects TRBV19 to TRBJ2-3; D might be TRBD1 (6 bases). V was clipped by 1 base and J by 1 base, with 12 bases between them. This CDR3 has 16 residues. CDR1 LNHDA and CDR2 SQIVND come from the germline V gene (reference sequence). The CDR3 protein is CASSIAWAGGTDTQYF. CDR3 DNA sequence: TGTGCCAGTAGTATAGCCTGGGCAGGGGGCACAGATACGCAGTATTTT.

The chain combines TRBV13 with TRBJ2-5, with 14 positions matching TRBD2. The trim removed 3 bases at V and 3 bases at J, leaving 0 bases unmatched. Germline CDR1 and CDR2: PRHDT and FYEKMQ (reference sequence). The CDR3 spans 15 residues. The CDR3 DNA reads TGTGCCAGCAGCTTGGGACTAGCGGGAGAAGAGACCCAGTACTTC. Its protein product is CASSLGLAGEETQYF.

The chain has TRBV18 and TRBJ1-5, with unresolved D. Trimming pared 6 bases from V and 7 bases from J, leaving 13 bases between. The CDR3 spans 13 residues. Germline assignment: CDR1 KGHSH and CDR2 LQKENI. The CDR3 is CASSREGIQPQHF. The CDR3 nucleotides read TGTGCCAGCTCGAGGGAGGGAATCCAGCCCCAGCATTTT.

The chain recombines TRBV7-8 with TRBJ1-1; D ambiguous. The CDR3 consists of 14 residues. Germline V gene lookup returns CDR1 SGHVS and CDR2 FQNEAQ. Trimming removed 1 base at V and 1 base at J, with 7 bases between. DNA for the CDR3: TGTGCCAGCAGCTTAGGCCCACAGAACACTGAAGCTTTCTTT. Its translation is CASSLGPQNTEAFF.

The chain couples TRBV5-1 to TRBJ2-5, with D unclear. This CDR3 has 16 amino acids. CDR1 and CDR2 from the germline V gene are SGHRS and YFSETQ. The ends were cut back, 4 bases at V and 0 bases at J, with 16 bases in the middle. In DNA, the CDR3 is TGCGCCAGCAGCCCCGGAAGGGTGTGGAACCAAGAGACCCAGTACTTC. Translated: CASSPGRVWNQETQYF.

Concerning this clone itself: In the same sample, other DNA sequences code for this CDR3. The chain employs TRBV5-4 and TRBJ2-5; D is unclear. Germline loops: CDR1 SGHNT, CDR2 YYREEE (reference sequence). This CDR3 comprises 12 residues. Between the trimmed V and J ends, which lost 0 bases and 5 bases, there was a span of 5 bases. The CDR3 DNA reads TGTGCCAGCAGCTTGGCCGGTGAGACCCAGTACTTC. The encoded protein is CASSLAGETQYF.

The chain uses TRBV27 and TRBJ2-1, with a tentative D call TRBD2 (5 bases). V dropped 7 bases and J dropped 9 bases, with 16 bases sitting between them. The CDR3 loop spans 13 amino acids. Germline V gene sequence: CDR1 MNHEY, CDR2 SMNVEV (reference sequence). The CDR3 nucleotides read TGTGCCAGCAAGGCTTTGCGAAGCGGTGAGCAGTTCTTC. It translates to CASKALRSGEQFF.

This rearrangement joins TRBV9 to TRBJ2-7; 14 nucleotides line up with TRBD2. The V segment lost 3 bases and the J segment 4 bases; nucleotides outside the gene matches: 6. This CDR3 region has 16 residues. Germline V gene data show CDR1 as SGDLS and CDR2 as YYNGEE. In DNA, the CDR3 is TGTGCCAGCAGCGCAGGGACTAGCGGGAGTGTTTACGAGCAGTACTTC. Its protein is CASSAGTSGSVYEQYF.

The DNA of the CDR3 is TGTGCCAGCAGCCAAAGCGGGAGGGGTTTAAATGAGCAGTTCTTC. It specifies CASSQSGRGLNEQFF. The chain combines TRBV3-1 (or the pseudogene TRBV3-2) with TRBJ2-1; 10 bases agree with TRBD2. V shed 2 bases and J 7 bases; nucleotides not matched to a gene: 5. The germline V gene encodes CDR1 LGHDT and CDR2 YNNKEL (reference sequence). This CDR3 spans 15 amino acids.

CDR3 bases: TGTGCCAGCAGTGCCCCTTCTGGGGGTTTCTACGAGCAGTACTTC. Protein: CASSAPSGGFYEQYF. The V and J genes are TRBV28 and TRBJ2-7; D may correspond to TRBD1 or TRBD2 (5 bases each). The CDR3 spans 15 residues. The germline gives CDR1 MDHEN, CDR2 SYDVKM. Trimming cost V 5 bases and J 3 bases, with 17 bases left between them.

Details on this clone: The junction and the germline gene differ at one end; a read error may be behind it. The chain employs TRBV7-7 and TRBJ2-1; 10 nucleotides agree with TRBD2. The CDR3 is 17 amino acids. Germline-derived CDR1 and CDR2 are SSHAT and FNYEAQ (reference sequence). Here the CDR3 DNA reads TGTGCTAGCAGCCCGATTTTAGCGGGAGGAGGTGGGAATGAGCAGTTCTTC. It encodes CASSPILAGGGGNEQFF.

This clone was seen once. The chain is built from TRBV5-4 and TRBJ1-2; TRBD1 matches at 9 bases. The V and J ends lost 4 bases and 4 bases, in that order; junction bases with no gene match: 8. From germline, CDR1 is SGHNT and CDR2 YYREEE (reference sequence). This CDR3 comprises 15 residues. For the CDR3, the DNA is TGTGCCAGCAGCCATGTTGACAGGGGGACCTATGGCTACACCTTC. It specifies CASSHVDRGTYGYTF.

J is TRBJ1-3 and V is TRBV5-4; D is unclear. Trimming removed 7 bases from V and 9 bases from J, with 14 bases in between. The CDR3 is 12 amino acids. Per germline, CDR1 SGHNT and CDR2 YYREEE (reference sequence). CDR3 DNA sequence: TGTGCCAGCTATCCCCGTCGGGGCACCATATATTTT. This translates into CASYPRRGTIYF.

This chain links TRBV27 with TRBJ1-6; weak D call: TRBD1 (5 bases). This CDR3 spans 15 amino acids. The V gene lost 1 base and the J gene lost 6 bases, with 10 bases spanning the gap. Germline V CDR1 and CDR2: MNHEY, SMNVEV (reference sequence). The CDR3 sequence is CASSLLGRRNSPLHF. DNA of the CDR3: TGTGCCAGCAGTTTATTGGGACGTCGTAATTCACCCCTCCACTTT.

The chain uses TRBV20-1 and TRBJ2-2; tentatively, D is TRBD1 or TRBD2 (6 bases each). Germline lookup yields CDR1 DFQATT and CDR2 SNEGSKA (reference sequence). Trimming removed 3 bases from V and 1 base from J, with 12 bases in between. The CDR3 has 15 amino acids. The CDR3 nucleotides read TGCAGTGCTAGTAAACGGGGGCGGAACACCGGGGAGCTGTTTTTT. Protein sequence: CSASKRGRNTGELFF.